Listed here are 15 T cell receptor beta chains from one sample, sequenced in a study of blood T cell repertoires in COVID-19. Method: immunoSEQ multiplex PCR; TCRdb's copy keeps in-frame clones and lacks some. The sample includes some 190,000 clones, 75% to 85% of them seen just once. Sequenced material: PBMCs or T cells enriched from blood (not recorded which). The source of these receptors is a woman aged 50 to 60 with acute COVID-19.

The CDR3 reads CASSQDPGLATQYF. The CDR3 nucleotides are TGCGCCAGCAGCCAAGATCCGGGACTAGCTACGCAGTATTTT. The chain carries TRBV4-3 and TRBJ2-3; TRBD2 matches at 9 bases. The CDR3 covers 14 residues. Germline loops: CDR1 LGHNA, CDR2 YSLEER. V gave up 0 bases and J gave up 8 bases; unmatched junction bases: 3.

The V gene is TRBV19, the J gene TRBJ1-5, with 7 bases lining up with TRBD1. Germline V lookup: CDR1 LNHDA, CDR2 SQIVND (reference sequence). The CDR3 is 15 residues long. V gave up 2 bases and J gave up 4 bases; unmatched junction bases: 5. CDR3 sequence reads: CASSILAGGNQPQHF. CDR3 nucleotide sequence: TGTGCCAGTAGTATACTGGCAGGGGGGAATCAGCCCCAGCATTTT.

This clone appeared many times. V usage is TRBV27 and J usage is TRBJ2-2; 10 bases are shared with TRBD2. The germline gives CDR1 MNHEY, CDR2 SMNVEV (reference sequence). This CDR3 has 17 amino acids. V was clipped by 1 base and J by 6 bases; unmatched bases: 8. In DNA, the CDR3 is TGTGCCAGCAGTTTATTGGGACTAGCGCATATCGCCGGGGAGCTGTTTTTT. Translation: CASSLLGLAHIAGELFF.

The rearrangement uses TRBV6-4 and TRBJ1-1; 9 nucleotides match TRBD1. The CDR3 has 14 amino acids. Per the germline V gene, CDR1 is MRHNA and CDR2 is SNTAGT. The V and J ends lost 5 bases and 5 bases, in that order; junction bases with no gene match: 6. In nucleotides, the CDR3 is TGTGCCAGCAGTCCCGGGACAGGGAGGACTGAAGCTTTCTTT. As protein: CASSPGTGRTEAFF.

J is TRBJ2-2 and V is TRBV28; perhaps TRBD2 as D (5 bases). Per the germline V gene, CDR1 is MDHEN and CDR2 is SYDVKM. V was pared by 6 bases and J by 3 bases, with 20 bases between. The CDR3 sequence is 17 residues long. CDR3: CASSPVAGLVHTGELFF. DNA of the CDR3: TGTGCCAGCAGCCCTGTTGCTGGACTGGTACACACCGGGGAGCTGTTTTTT.

The rearrangement uses TRBV5-1 and TRBJ2-1, with TRBD2 as a possible D gene (5 bases). Germline V lookup: CDR1 SGHRS, CDR2 YFSETQ. V was clipped by 0 bases and J by 3 bases, with 10 bases between them. This CDR3 region has 15 residues. CDR3: CASSLGGYDYNEQFF. The DNA of the CDR3 is TGCGCCAGCAGCTTGGGCGGGTACGACTACAATGAGCAGTTCTTC.

In this sample, this clone turned up a few times. The V call is TRBV6-6, the J call TRBJ1-1, with D perhaps TRBD1 (5 bases). The germline V gene encodes CDR1 MNHNY and CDR2 SVGAGI (reference sequence). The CDR3 runs to 17 residues. V lost 5 bases, J lost 6 bases, and 25 bases lay in between. CDR3 sequence: CASSPPPGKGWGAEAFF. CDR3 nucleotide sequence: TGTGCCAGCAGTCCACCCCCAGGGAAAGGATGGGGCGCTGAAGCTTTCTTT.

The rearrangement uses TRBV2 and TRBJ2-1; TRBD2 agrees at 12 bases. Germline values: CDR1 SNHLY, CDR2 FYNNEI. J gave up 9 bases and V 7 bases, and 4 bases lay outside the gene matches. The CDR3 is 13 amino acids. The CDR3, as DNA: TGTGCCAGCACCCCACTAGCGGGGGGTGAGCAGTTCTTC. Protein: CASTPLAGGEQFF.

This chain connects TRBV19 to TRBJ2-5; 8 nucleotides line up with TRBD2. This CDR3 is 12 amino acids long. Looked up from germline, CDR1 is LNHDA and CDR2 is SQIVND (reference sequence). Trimming removed 5 bases from V and 9 bases from J; junction bases left unmatched: 5. Here the CDR3 DNA reads TGTGCCAGTAGTGGTCGGGGGGGGGCCCAGTACTTC. Translating gives CASSGRGGAQYF.

The CDR3 loop reads CASSHSGQGASYEQYV. The DNA of the CDR3 is TGTGCCAGCAGCCATTCCGGACAGGGGGCGAGCTACGAGCAGTACGTC. The chain is built from TRBV14 and TRBJ2-7; 11 bases align to TRBD1. The J segment lost 3 bases and the V segment lost 3 bases, leaving 7 bases of the junction unmatched. The CDR3 spans 16 residues. The germline V gene has CDR1 SGHDN and CDR2 FVKESK.

The genes are TRBV27 and TRBJ2-3; D unclear. V was pared by 4 bases and J by 2 bases, with 13 bases between. Germline V gives CDR1 MNHEY, CDR2 SMNVEV (reference sequence). CDR3 size: 15 residues. Written as DNA, the CDR3 is TGTGCCAGCAGTTCTGGCCTTGTTACCACAGATACGCAGTATTTT. This sequence encodes CASSSGLVTTDTQYF.

This chain links TRBV6-5 with TRBJ1-2; D unresolved. The CDR3 contains 14 residues. CDR1 and CDR2 from the germline V gene are MNHEY and SVGAGI. The germline V and J ends were trimmed by 2 bases and 2 bases, with 9 bases remaining between them. The CDR3 spells CASSYKGGNYGYTF. In DNA, the CDR3 is TGTGCCAGCAGTTACAAGGGCGGGAACTATGGCTACACCTTC.

This chain links TRBV2 with TRBJ1-2; no definite D call. This CDR3 region has 12 residues. Germline V lookup: CDR1 SNHLY, CDR2 FYNNEI. V was pared by 4 bases and J by 3 bases, with 6 bases between. CDR3 in amino acids: CASSVRDYGYTF. Here the CDR3 DNA reads TGTGCCAGCAGTGTGCGAGACTATGGCTACACCTTC.

This clone was observed once. This chain links TRBV5-1 with TRBJ1-3; 7 nucleotides align to TRBD1. The ends lost 3 bases at V and 7 bases at J; junction bases unmatched: 7. This CDR3 comprises 14 residues. Germline CDR1 SGHRS, CDR2 YFSETQ. CDR3 protein: CASSSGAGGNTIYF. The CDR3 nucleotides are TGCGCCAGCAGCTCCGGGGCAGGGGGTAACACCATATATTTT.

This CDR3 is CASSLPRDSPYGYTF. CDR3 DNA: TGTGCCAGCAGCTTACCAAGGGACAGCCCCTATGGCTACACCTTC. The V and J genes are TRBV7-9 and TRBJ1-2; 7 nucleotides align to TRBD1. Germline loops: CDR1 SEHNR, CDR2 FQNEAQ (reference sequence). This CDR3 has 15 residues. V shed 2 bases, J shed 4 bases, and the junction held 7 bases outside the gene matches.